One and the same sample provided the 22 T cell receptor beta chains below, sequenced in a study of T cell changes during pregnancy in multiple sclerosis. Libraries were prepared by immunoSEQ multiplex PCR; TCRdb keeps only in-frame clonotypes and omits some of them. Among some 80,000 clones listed, around 94% were seen once. Sequences were derived from CD4+ T cells from peripheral blood mononuclear cells, sampled after pregnancy. Receptors originate from a female donor with multiple sclerosis, enrolled in a pregnancy study.

The table lists this clone with a count of one. V usage is TRBV28 and J usage is TRBJ1-5; 11 bases are shared with TRBD1. Germline loops: CDR1 MDHEN, CDR2 SYDVKM. V lost 3 bases to trimming and J lost 7 bases; unmatched junction nucleotides: 8. The CDR3 has 16 amino acids. The CDR3 spells CASSFSDRGPGQPQHF. In nucleotides, the CDR3 is TGTGCCAGCAGTTTTTCGGACAGGGGGCCAGGGCAGCCCCAGCATTTT.

The rearrangement uses TRBV29-1 and TRBJ2-5; 7 bases agree with TRBD1. The CDR3 loop spans 12 amino acids. In germline, CDR1 is SQVTM, CDR2 ANQGSEA. V lost 6 bases, J lost 4 bases, and 5 bases stayed unmatched. The CDR3 sequence is CSVPQGRETQYF. In DNA form, the CDR3 reads TGCAGCGTGCCACAGGGGCGAGAGACCCAGTACTTC.

The chain recombines TRBV19 with TRBJ2-5, with D possibly matching TRBD1 (6 bases). Germline V gives CDR1 LNHDA, CDR2 SQIVND (reference sequence). The CDR3 is 15 residues long. Trimming left V 5 bases short and J 3 bases short, with 16 bases between. The CDR3 sequence: CASSSDSGGEETQYF. DNA of the CDR3: TGTGCCAGTAGTTCGGACAGTGGAGGAGAAGAGACCCAGTACTTC.

V and J are TRBV5-1 and TRBJ1-5; TRBD1 might be the D (5 bases). V was shortened by 0 bases and J by 3 bases, with 10 bases between the two germline ends. CDR3 length: 15 amino acids. Germline CDR1 and CDR2: SGHRS and YFSETQ. The CDR3 DNA is TGCGCCAGCAGCTTGGGACAGCTCCCCAATCAGCCCCAGCATTTT. This codes for CASSLGQLPNQPQHF.

The chain has TRBV5-1 and TRBJ2-7, with 8 bases identical to TRBD1. This CDR3 region has 14 residues. V trimming: 0 bases; J trimming: 4 bases; junction bases outside the gene matches: 3. Germline loops: CDR1 SGHRS, CDR2 YFSETQ. The CDR3 nucleotides read TGCGCCAGCAGCTTGGGACAGGGGAAGTACGAGCAGTACTTC. Amino acid sequence: CASSLGQGKYEQYF.

The rearrangement links TRBV19 to TRBJ2-1; 9 bases map to TRBD1. V was pared by 6 bases and J by 7 bases, with 4 bases of the junction left unmatched. Germline V gene data show CDR1 as LNHDA and CDR2 as SQIVND (reference sequence). The length of the CDR3 is 13 residues. The CDR3 loop is CASSRDRVNEQFF. As DNA, the CDR3 is TGTGCCAGTAGCCGGGACAGGGTAAATGAGCAGTTCTTC.

V and J are TRBV2 and TRBJ2-7; 10 bases agree with TRBD2. Germline lookup yields CDR1 SNHLY and CDR2 FYNNEI. The CDR3 runs to 18 residues. The trim removed 6 bases at V and 3 bases at J, leaving 17 bases unmatched. CDR3 region: CASREKRLLAGDYYEQYF. The DNA of the CDR3 is TGTGCCAGCAGAGAAAAGAGACTCCTAGCGGGAGACTACTACGAGCAGTACTTC.

The chain is built from TRBV6-6 and TRBJ2-2, with 9 nucleotides matching TRBD2. The germline V gene has CDR1 MNHNY and CDR2 SVGAGI (reference sequence). The length of the CDR3 is 16 residues. After removal of 6 bases from V and 5 bases from J, the junction contained 10 bases not matched to a gene. DNA for the CDR3: TGTGCCAGCAGACCCTCAGCGGGAGGAAGTACCGGGGAGCTGTTTTTT. This codes for CASRPSAGGSTGELFF.

This clone has a single count. The chain has TRBV19 and TRBJ2-3; TRBD2 agrees at 12 bases. The germline V gene has CDR1 LNHDA and CDR2 SQIVND (reference sequence). This CDR3 is built from 20 residues. The J segment lost 0 bases and the V segment lost 0 bases, leaving 10 bases of the junction unmatched. The chain's CDR3 is CASSIDAPSGRAESTDTQYF. CDR3 DNA: TGTGCCAGTAGTATAGACGCTCCTAGCGGGAGGGCCGAAAGCACAGATACGCAGTATTTT.

This clone has only one observation. The CDR3 DNA is TGTGCCAGCAAACCGACAGGGGTCCAAGAGACCCAGTACTTC. This sequence encodes CASKPTGVQETQYF. The rearrangement uses TRBV28 and TRBJ2-5; the match to TRBD1 covers 8 bases. The CDR3 loop spans 14 amino acids. The V and J ends lost 7 bases and 1 base, in that order; junction bases with no gene match: 5. Per germline, CDR1 MDHEN and CDR2 SYDVKM. Combining the CDR3 with reference TRBV28 and TRBJ2-5 gives the whole variable domain DVKVTQSSRYLVKRTGEKVFLECVQDMDHENMFWYRQDPGLGLRLIYFSYDVKMKEKGDIPEGYSVSREKKERFSLILESASTNQTSMYLCASKPTGVQETQYFGPGTRLLVL.

The V gene is TRBV19, the J gene TRBJ1-1; a possible D gene is TRBD1 (5 bases). There are 13 residues in the CDR3. CDR1 is LNHDA, CDR2 SQIVND, per germline (reference sequence). V was trimmed by 3 bases and J by 6 bases, leaving 11 bases between them. In nucleotides, the CDR3 is TGTGCCAGTAGTATTAGGGGCAGGTCTGAAGCTTTCTTT. It specifies CASSIRGRSEAFF.

This rearrangement joins TRBV6-1 to TRBJ1-3, with TRBD1 identical over 7 bases. The CDR3 contains 14 residues. The junction had 5 bases not matched to a gene; V was cut back by 9 bases and J by 0 bases. The germline CDR1 and CDR2 sequences are MNHNS and SASEGT. The CDR3 nucleotides are TGTGCCAGTACAGGGGCCCTCTCTGGAAACACCATATATTTT. Encoded protein: CASTGALSGNTIYF.

The chain recombines TRBV19 with TRBJ2-2, with TRBD2 identical over 13 bases. The CDR3 extends over 14 amino acids. The germline V gene has CDR1 LNHDA and CDR2 SQIVND (reference sequence). V shed 3 bases, J shed 9 bases, and the junction held 1 base outside the gene matches. The CDR3 coding sequence is TGTGCCAGTAGTATGACTAGCGGGAGGAGGGAGCTGTTTTTT. Translation gives CASSMTSGRRELFF.

This clone was detected only once. The rearrangement uses TRBV6-1 and TRBJ1-5; 8 nucleotides align to TRBD1. This CDR3 spans 13 amino acids. Unmatched junction bases numbered 4, after V lost 4 bases and J lost 8 bases. Germline values: CDR1 MNHNS, CDR2 SASEGT. CDR3 DNA sequence: TGTGCCAGCAGTGCAGACAGGGGTAAGCCCCAGCATTTT. Amino acids: CASSADRGKPQHF.

This clone was observed a single time. The chain employs TRBV19 and TRBJ2-5, with TRBD2 identical over 10 bases. This CDR3 has 16 residues. V was clipped by 6 bases and J by 1 base; unmatched bases: 8. Germline assignment: CDR1 LNHDA and CDR2 SQIVND (reference sequence). In nucleotides, the CDR3 is TGTGCCAGTAGAGGTTCGTGGACTAGCGGCCAAGAGACCCAGTACTTC. Its protein product is CASRGSWTSGQETQYF.

This chain uses TRBV6-1 with TRBJ1-5; possible D gene TRBD1, 5 bases. Germline V gene data show CDR1 as MNHNS and CDR2 as SASEGT. The CDR3 loop spans 13 amino acids. V lost 6 bases and J 9 bases, leaving 15 bases between the germline ends. The CDR3: CASSATVGGPQHF. The CDR3 DNA follows: TGTGCCAGCAGCGCGACAGTCGGCGGGCCCCAGCATTTT.

The chain joins TRBV11-3 to TRBJ2-2, with 10 bases lining up with TRBD2. V trimming: 6 bases; J trimming: 1 base; junction bases outside the gene matches: 2. CDR1 is SGHNT and CDR2 is YENEEA in the germline V gene. The CDR3 runs to 15 residues. The CDR3 DNA follows: TGTGCCAGCAGGCCTAGCGGGGGGAACACCGGGGAGCTGTTTTTT. Translation gives CASRPSGGNTGELFF.

The J gene is TRBJ1-2, the V gene TRBV5-1, with a weak D call TRBD1 (6 bases). The length of the CDR3 is 14 residues. Trimming pared 4 bases from V and 2 bases from J, leaving 12 bases between. Germline values: CDR1 SGHRS, CDR2 YFSETQ. The CDR3 region is CASSPGHPNYGYTF. The CDR3 DNA sequence: TGCGCCAGCAGCCCGGGACACCCAAACTATGGCTACACCTTC.

This sequence joins TRBV4-3 and TRBJ2-1; 9 bases are shared with TRBD2. CDR3 length equals 18 residues. Germline CDR1 LGHNA, CDR2 YSLEER. J gave up 0 bases and V 4 bases, and 10 bases lay outside the gene matches. The CDR3 region is CASSLRAGGMFSYNEQFF. The CDR3 nucleotides are TGCGCCAGCAGCCTCCGGGCGGGAGGGATGTTCTCCTACAATGAGCAGTTCTTC.

This chain uses TRBV6-5 with TRBJ1-2, with TRBD1 matching 8 bases. V dropped 2 bases and J dropped 8; count of bases not matched to a gene: 4. This CDR3 is built from 13 residues. CDR1 and CDR2 (germline): MNHEY, SVGAGI. CDR3 sequence reads: CASSYGTGRGYTF. The CDR3 region has the DNA TGTGCCAGCAGTTACGGGACAGGTCGCGGCTACACCTTC.

CDR3: CASSSSGEQYF. The CDR3, as DNA: TGTGCCAGCAGTTCATCGGGGGAGCAGTACTTC. The chain links TRBV6-5 to TRBJ2-7; weak D call: TRBD2 (5 bases). The CDR3 has 11 amino acids. From germline, CDR1 is MNHEY and CDR2 SVGAGI. Trimming pared 4 bases from V and 7 bases from J, leaving 8 bases between.

The chain recombines TRBV29-1 with TRBJ2-2; D gene ambiguous. The CDR3 runs to 14 residues. Germline V gives CDR1 SQVTM, CDR2 ANQGSEA. Trimming removed 1 base from V and 1 base from J, with 7 bases in between. The CDR3 spells CSVEGQQNTGELFF. CDR3 sequence (DNA): TGCAGCGTTGAAGGGCAACAGAACACCGGGGAGCTGTTTTTT.